Listed below are T cell receptor beta chains from one sample, sequenced in a study of blood T cell repertoires in COVID-19. Measured with immunoSEQ multiplex PCR; TCRdb has only the in-frame clones, and not every one. This sample carries 100,000 to 150,000 clones, about 88% of them seen once, and the ten largest clones take about 4%. The sequencing sample was made of peripheral blood. The receptors stem from a man aged 45-65 years with active COVID-19. The conserved cysteine and the conserved F or W are not part of the CDR3 here. Fields, in order: J gene, V gene, CDR3 protein.

>TRBJ2-3|TRBV5-4
ASSTGTSNLDTQY
>TRBJ2-7|TRBV5-1
ASSLDSRGFGEQY
>TRBJ1-6|TRBV19
ASSIYRDYTNSPLH
>TRBJ2-5|TRBV18
ASSPTTPQETQY
>TRBJ2-1|TRBV6-5
ASSYAQTSGGNEQF
>TRBJ1-6|TRBV3-1/TRBV3-2
ASSQGQNSPLH
>TRBJ1-5|TRBV9
ASSVGTVNQPQH
>TRBJ2-1|TRBV18
ASSPNRQGSGGGYNEQF
>TRBJ2-3|TRBV5-6
ASSYTGTGTDTQY
>TRBJ2-3|TRBV5-6
ASSPTGVTDTQY
>TRBJ2-1|TRBV5-1
ASSLVYSGGSNEQF
>TRBJ1-1|TRBV3-1/TRBV3-2
ASTTRLRGPEAF
>TRBJ2-7|TRBV24-1
ATSDGGTLPYEQY
>TRBJ2-5|TRBV7-9
ASSREGVKETQY
>TRBJ1-1|TRBV25-1
ASSDSSKSLNTEAF
>TRBJ2-1|TRBV2
ASRPRRVYNEQF
>TRBJ1-4|TRBV15
ATSLGLNEKLF
>TRBJ1-5|TRBV19
ASSISPLVSGNQPQH
>TRBJ1-2|TRBV27
ASSLVGVGRGQEYGYT
>TRBJ2-3|TRBV6-1
ASSEWAGITDTQY
>TRBJ2-2|TRBV4-1
ASSLGGAGPGELF
>TRBJ2-1|TRBV7-9
ASAPYGRGAWNEQF
>TRBJ2-3|TRBV5-4
ASSLVSFIDTQY
>TRBJ2-3|TRBV9
ASSSDRGLTDTQY
>TRBJ2-1|TRBV5-8
ASSLGLVDNEQF
>TRBJ2-1|TRBV18
ASSPDAASSSYNEQF
>TRBJ2-2|TRBV19
ASSIARDRKGELF
>TRBJ2-2|TRBV11-2
ASSFLQGASGELF
>TRBJ2-7|TRBV23-1
ASSWQGISYEQY
>TRBJ2-5|TRBV3-1/TRBV3-2
ATKGPGQGLETQY
>TRBJ1-5|TRBV30
AWNTVLDQPQH